This is a list of T cell receptor beta chains from one sample in a study of cytomegalovirus exposure and HLA in healthy donors. Sequencing used immunoSEQ multiplex PCR; TCRdb keeps in-frame clones, though not all of them. This table has over 150,000 clones, over 65% appearing once. Sequences were obtained from PBMCs. The receptors were sampled from a man aged 25-40 years in good health and CMV-seronegative. Both conserved end residues are part of each CDR3. Each record gives: V gene, clone size, J gene, D gene, CDR3 DNA, CDR3 protein. D genes are given only for firm matches. Expanded clones are given a class, and other clones once, few, many or no size at all.

v_gene: TRBV27; abundance: .; j_gene: TRBJ2-1; d_gene: .; CDR3nt: TGTGCCAGCAGTCTCAGGGGTCACAATGAGCAGTTCTTC; CDR3aa: CASSLRGHNEQFF
v_gene: TRBV5-6; abundance: few; j_gene: TRBJ2-7; d_gene: TRBD2; CDR3nt: TGTGCCAGCAGCTCGACTAGCGGGGGAGGTCTCTACGAGCAGTACTTC; CDR3aa: CASSSTSGGGLYEQYF
v_gene: TRBV7-9; abundance: .; j_gene: TRBJ2-3; d_gene: .; CDR3nt: TGTGCCAGCAGCTTAGCGCTATCAGATACGCAGTATTTT; CDR3aa: CASSLALSDTQYF
v_gene: TRBV10-3; abundance: .; j_gene: TRBJ1-6; d_gene: .; CDR3nt: TGTGCCATCAATCGGGGGTCTAATTCACCCCTCCACTTT; CDR3aa: CAINRGSNSPLHF
v_gene: TRBV6-1; abundance: .; j_gene: TRBJ1-5; d_gene: .; CDR3nt: TGTGCCAGCAGTGACGGGGATCAGCCCCAGAATTTT; CDR3aa: CASSDGDQPQNF
v_gene: TRBV5-1; abundance: .; j_gene: TRBJ1-5; d_gene: TRBD1; CDR3nt: TGCGCCAGCAGCTTGGGGGACAGGGGGCAGGCTGATAGCAATCAGCCCCAGCATTTT; CDR3aa: CASSLGDRGQADSNQPQHF
v_gene: TRBV19; abundance: once; j_gene: TRBJ2-7; d_gene: .; CDR3nt: TGTGCCAGTAGTATTGGGCAGGGGTCCTACGAGCAGTACTTC; CDR3aa: CASSIGQGSYEQYF
v_gene: TRBV19; abundance: .; j_gene: TRBJ1-5; d_gene: .; CDR3nt: TGTGCCAGTAGTATAGGAGGGCAGCCCCAGCATTTT; CDR3aa: CASSIGGQPQHF
v_gene: TRBV10-3; abundance: .; j_gene: TRBJ2-7; d_gene: .; CDR3nt: TGTGCCACCCGCAGGACCTACGAGCAGTACTTC; CDR3aa: CATRRTYEQYF
v_gene: TRBV6-5; abundance: .; j_gene: TRBJ1-2; d_gene: TRBD1; CDR3nt: TGTGCCAGCAGTTACTCGATAGACAGGGGGCATGGCTACACCTTC; CDR3aa: CASSYSIDRGHGYTF
v_gene: TRBV28; abundance: once; j_gene: TRBJ1-2; d_gene: TRBD1; CDR3nt: TGTGCCAGCAGTCTCCCGGGGACAGGGCTTGGCTACACCTTC; CDR3aa: CASSLPGTGLGYTF
v_gene: TRBV15; abundance: .; j_gene: TRBJ1-5; d_gene: .; CDR3nt: TGTGCCACCAGCAGAGATAGAGGTGGAGGGCAGCCCCAGCATTTT; CDR3aa: CATSRDRGGGQPQHF
v_gene: TRBV29-1; abundance: .; j_gene: TRBJ2-5; d_gene: .; CDR3nt: TGCAGCGTTGAAATTGTAGATCACCCAGAGACCCAGTACTTC; CDR3aa: CSVEIVDHPETQYF
v_gene: TRBV7-6; abundance: .; j_gene: TRBJ2-3; d_gene: TRBD1; CDR3nt: TGTGCCAGCAGCTTACTTGACAGGGCGCGGGCGGGCTCCCCGGCGGATACGCAGTATTTT; CDR3aa: CASSLLDRARAGSPADTQYF
v_gene: TRBV7-2; abundance: .; j_gene: TRBJ1-1; d_gene: .; CDR3nt: TGTGCCAGCAGCCCGCCAGGGGAAATCGCCCCTGAAGCTTTCTTT; CDR3aa: CASSPPGEIAPEAFF
v_gene: TRBV6-5; abundance: .; j_gene: TRBJ1-1; d_gene: .; CDR3nt: TGTGCCAGCAGTAGGGACACCAACACTGAAGCTTTCTTT; CDR3aa: CASSRDTNTEAFF
v_gene: TRBV11-1; abundance: .; j_gene: TRBJ2-5; d_gene: TRBD2; CDR3nt: TGTGCCAGCAGCTTAGAGATAGCGGGAGAGACCCAGTACTTC; CDR3aa: CASSLEIAGETQYF
v_gene: TRBV4-2; abundance: .; j_gene: TRBJ2-7; d_gene: TRBD2; CDR3nt: TGTGCCAGCAGCCAAGCTATAGCGGGGGGGAGCTCCTACGAGCAGTACTTC; CDR3aa: CASSQAIAGGSSYEQYF
v_gene: TRBV6-5; abundance: few; j_gene: TRBJ2-7; d_gene: TRBD1; CDR3nt: TGTGCCAGCAGTGCACAGGGGGGCAACGAGCAGTACTTC; CDR3aa: CASSAQGGNEQYF
v_gene: TRBV28; abundance: few; j_gene: TRBJ2-2; d_gene: TRBD2; CDR3nt: TGTGCCAGCAGTTTAGGGACTAGCGGGGGACCCACCGGGGAGCTGTTTTTT; CDR3aa: CASSLGTSGGPTGELFF
v_gene: TRBV2; abundance: .; j_gene: TRBJ2-1; d_gene: .; CDR3nt: TGTGCCAGCAGTGGAGACCGGGACACCACATACAATGAGCAGTTCTTC; CDR3aa: CASSGDRDTTYNEQFF
v_gene: TRBV7-9; abundance: .; j_gene: TRBJ1-2; d_gene: .; CDR3nt: TGTGCCAGCAGCTTAGTCGGCGGATATGGCTACACCTTC; CDR3aa: CASSLVGGYGYTF
v_gene: TRBV6-6; abundance: .; j_gene: TRBJ2-7; d_gene: TRBD1; CDR3nt: TGTGCCAGCAGCCTAGGGGACAGCTACGAGCAGTACTTC; CDR3aa: CASSLGDSYEQYF
v_gene: TRBV29-1; abundance: .; j_gene: TRBJ2-1; d_gene: TRBD2; CDR3nt: TGCAGCGTTGAAGACGGGACTAGCGGGGGGCTCTACAATGAGCAGTTCTTC; CDR3aa: CSVEDGTSGGLYNEQFF
v_gene: TRBV7-9; abundance: .; j_gene: TRBJ2-2; d_gene: .; CDR3nt: TGTTCCAGCAGCCTGACAAGCCTGGGCACCGGGGAGCTGTTTTTT; CDR3aa: CSSSLTSLGTGELFF
v_gene: TRBV5-1; abundance: .; j_gene: TRBJ2-5; d_gene: TRBD2; CDR3nt: TGCGCCAGCAGTGAGCGGGGGCAAGAGACCCAGTACTTC; CDR3aa: CASSERGQETQYF
v_gene: TRBV5-6; abundance: once; j_gene: TRBJ2-7; d_gene: .; CDR3nt: TGTGCCAGCAGCTTGGTCGGGTCAGACTACGAGCAGTACTTC; CDR3aa: CASSLVGSDYEQYF
v_gene: TRBV5-6; abundance: .; j_gene: TRBJ2-1; d_gene: .; CDR3nt: TGTGCCAGCAGCTTGGCTCAGATGGATGAGCAGTTCTTC; CDR3aa: CASSLAQMDEQFF
v_gene: TRBV10-3; abundance: .; j_gene: TRBJ1-4; d_gene: .; CDR3nt: .; CDR3aa: CAISSSGLNEKLFF
v_gene: TRBV5-6; abundance: .; j_gene: TRBJ2-3; d_gene: .; CDR3nt: TGTGCCAGCAGCTTGGCGAGCGGCTACACTAGCACAGATACGCAGTATTTT; CDR3aa: CASSLASGYTSTDTQYF
v_gene: TRBV7-2; abundance: once; j_gene: TRBJ1-1; d_gene: TRBD1; CDR3nt: TGTGCCAGCAGCTTTGGGCAGGGGGCTGTACACACTGAAGCTTTCTTT; CDR3aa: CASSFGQGAVHTEAFF
v_gene: TRBV2; abundance: .; j_gene: TRBJ1-2; d_gene: .; CDR3nt: TGTGCCAGCGGACGAGGTAGGGGAAACTATGGCTACACCTTC; CDR3aa: CASGRGRGNYGYTF
v_gene: TRBV7-9; abundance: .; j_gene: TRBJ1-2; d_gene: TRBD1; CDR3nt: TGTGCCAGCAGCTTACCGGACAGGGGTTTCTATGGCTACACCTTC; CDR3aa: CASSLPDRGFYGYTF
v_gene: TRBV6-1; abundance: .; j_gene: TRBJ2-7; d_gene: TRBD1; CDR3nt: TGTGCCAGCAGCCGAAACAGGGGGCTACTCTACGAGCAGTACTTC; CDR3aa: CASSRNRGLLYEQYF
v_gene: TRBV9; abundance: .; j_gene: TRBJ2-3; d_gene: .; CDR3nt: TGTGCCAGCAGCAACCCACTCGGGGGAGCACCAGATACGCAGTATTTT; CDR3aa: CASSNPLGGAPDTQYF
v_gene: TRBV4-1; abundance: .; j_gene: TRBJ2-3; d_gene: .; CDR3nt: TGCGCCAGCAGACCCGAAGGGGGGGTTGAGCAGTATTTT; CDR3aa: CASRPEGGVEQYF
v_gene: TRBV6-5; abundance: .; j_gene: TRBJ2-1; d_gene: .; CDR3nt: TGTGCCAGCAGCCTCAGCGGGACAGGCTACAATGAGCAGTTCTTC; CDR3aa: CASSLSGTGYNEQFF
v_gene: TRBV6-5; abundance: .; j_gene: TRBJ1-5; d_gene: .; CDR3nt: TGTGCCACCTCCCGGACTGTCGGATGGACCCAGAATTTT; CDR3aa: CATSRTVGWTQNF
v_gene: TRBV29-1; abundance: once; j_gene: TRBJ1-2; d_gene: TRBD1; CDR3nt: TGCAGCGTCGCTGGGACAGGCTATGGCTACCCCTTC; CDR3aa: CSVAGTGYGYPF
v_gene: TRBV9; abundance: .; j_gene: TRBJ2-2; d_gene: TRBD1; CDR3nt: TGTGCCAGCAGCGATGGGTTTGGGACAGGGGGCCTTGGCGGGGAGCTGTTTTTT; CDR3aa: CASSDGFGTGGLGGELFF
v_gene: TRBV7-3; abundance: .; j_gene: TRBJ2-7; d_gene: .; CDR3nt: TGTGCCAGCAGCTTAAGTCAGGGCGCCGAGCAGTACTTC; CDR3aa: CASSLSQGAEQYF
v_gene: TRBV4-3; abundance: few; j_gene: TRBJ1-6; d_gene: .; CDR3nt: TGCGCCAGCAGCCAAGAGGGCGAGAGGGGGAATTCACCCCTCCACTTT; CDR3aa: CASSQEGERGNSPLHF
v_gene: TRBV28; abundance: .; j_gene: TRBJ1-5; d_gene: TRBD1; CDR3nt: TGTGCCAGCAGCCCAGATCTGAGCAGGGGGTGGGGGTTAAATCAGCCCCAGCATTTT; CDR3aa: CASSPDLSRGWGLNQPQHF
v_gene: TRBV5-1; abundance: .; j_gene: TRBJ2-7; d_gene: .; CDR3nt: TGCGCCAGCAGCTTGGATGCGGCAAATTTCTACGAGCAGTACTTC; CDR3aa: CASSLDAANFYEQYF